This is a list of T cell receptor beta chains from one sample in a study of blood T cell repertoires in COVID-19. Sequenced by immunoSEQ multiplex PCR; TCRdb stores in-frame clones only, minus some. This sample has approximately 170,000 clones, with around 88% found just once. The specimen sequenced was PBMCs or T cells enriched from blood (not recorded which). Source of these receptors: a woman aged 45-59 years in a cohort exposed to, infected with or recovered from COVID-19 (not recorded which). Both conserved end residues are part of each CDR3. D genes are given only for firm matches. Not every row has a clone size; where given, it reads once, few, many or a size class.

clone_size d_call j_call v_call cdr3_nt cdr3_aa
- TRBD1 TRBJ1-1 TRBV15 TGTGCCACCAGCAGAGAGACAGGGGGGTGGACTGAAGCTTTCTTT CATSRETGGWTEAFF
- - TRBJ2-7 TRBV15 TGTGCCACCAGCAGAGATTTAACAGCCTACGAGCAGTACTTC CATSRDLTAYEQYF
few - TRBJ1-1 TRBV30 TGTGCCTGGAGTGTCCCATTATCGGGCACTGAAGCTTTCTTT CAWSVPLSGTEAFF
- TRBD1 TRBJ2-5 TRBV7-3 TGTGCCAGCAGCTCAACAGGGGGCGCAGAGACCCAGTACTTC CASSSTGGAETQYF
- - TRBJ1-1 TRBV28 TGTGCCAGCAGTTTTCCCGGGACAAACTATGAAGCTTTCTTT CASSFPGTNYEAFF
few TRBD1 TRBJ2-7 TRBV19 TGTGCCAGTAGTCCCCGCCGCGGGACAGGGGTCTACGAGCAGTACTTC CASSPRRGTGVYEQYF
once TRBD1 TRBJ2-5 TRBV7-3 TGTGCCAGCTCCCGGACAGGCAAAGAGACCCAGTACTTC CASSRTGKETQYF
- TRBD1 TRBJ2-7 TRBV4-1 TGCGCCAGCAGCCCATCGACAGGGACCGAGCAGTACTTC CASSPSTGTEQYF
- TRBD2 TRBJ2-3 TRBV5-1 TGCGCCAGCAGCGCCGGGACTAGCGGCCCCAGCACAGATACGCAGTATTTT CASSAGTSGPSTDTQYF
once TRBD1 TRBJ1-2 TRBV19 TGTGCCAGTAGTATTTTGGCAGGGACAGACTATGGCTACACCTTC CASSILAGTDYGYTF
- TRBD1 TRBJ2-1 TRBV5-1 TGCGCCAGCAGCTTGGGGACAGGGGAAGGCGATGAGCAGTTCTTC CASSLGTGEGDEQFF
once TRBD2 TRBJ2-3 TRBV28 TGTGCCAGCAGTTCCTCCGGGACTATAAGAAGTCAGGCAGATACGCAGTATTTT CASSSSGTIRSQADTQYF
- - TRBJ1-1 TRBV19 TGTGCCAGTAGTATACGGCAGGTTGACACTGAAGCTTTCTTT CASSIRQVDTEAFF
- - TRBJ1-2 TRBV5-8 TGTGCCAGCAGCTTTCCTTCACAGGGCCTAAACTATGGCTACACCTTC CASSFPSQGLNYGYTF
- - TRBJ1-6 TRBV14 TGTGCCAGCAGCCAACTACAGGGCTACTCACCCCTCCACTTT CASSQLQGYSPLHF
- TRBD1 TRBJ1-5 TRBV2 TGTGCCAGCAGCGACAGGGCTGATCAGCCCCAGCATTTT CASSDRADQPQHF
- - TRBJ2-7 TRBV11-2 TGTGCCAGCAGCTTAGATCCTACGAGCTACGAGCAGTACTTC CASSLDPTSYEQYF
- - TRBJ2-1 TRBV3-1/TRBV3-2 TGTGCCAGCAGCCAGATGACTGCGACCTACAATGAGCAGTTCTTC CASSQMTATYNEQFF
- TRBD2 TRBJ2-3 TRBV7-3 TGTGCCAGCAGCTTAACGGCCGCTAGCGGGGGCAGGGGAGATACGCAGTATTTT CASSLTAASGGRGDTQYF
- TRBD1 TRBJ2-7 TRBV5-1 TGCGCCAGCAGCTTGGTTTTCGGGACAGACCCCTACGAGCAGTACTTC CASSLVFGTDPYEQYF
- TRBD2 TRBJ2-4 TRBV4-2 TGTGCCAGCAGCCAGGAAGACGGTGGGACTAGCGGGAGTGCCAAAAACATTCAGTACTTC CASSQEDGGTSGSAKNIQYF
- - TRBJ2-7 TRBV4-3 TGCGCCAGCAGCCAATTTCTGAGCTCCTACGAGCAGTACTTC CASSQFLSSYEQYF
once - TRBJ2-1 TRBV19 TGTGCCACTACCGACAGGACGCCCCCATTTTTCTTC CATTDRTPPFFF
- - TRBJ2-2 TRBV28 TGTGCCAGCGGGGGTCCAGGTAGCGGAGACCGTACCGGGGAGCTGTTTTTT CASGGPGSGDRTGELFF
- - TRBJ1-5 TRBV2 TGTGCCAGCAGTGACTGGGGGGGTCAGCCCCAGCATTTT CASSDWGGQPQHF
once TRBD1 TRBJ1-4 TRBV19 TGTGCCAGTAGCCAAACAGGGGGCCATGAAAAACTGTTTTTT CASSQTGGHEKLFF
- - TRBJ2-3 TRBV11-1 TGTGCCAGCAGCTCCGGACTAATCCTCGATACGCAGTATTTT CASSSGLILDTQYF
few - TRBJ1-1 TRBV6-5 TGTGCCAGCAGTCCCCCGGGAAGGTCCACTGAAGCTTTCTTT CASSPPGRSTEAFF
- - TRBJ2-5 TRBV14 TGTGCCAGCAGCCAAGATCGAAGGGGGGAGACCCAGTACTTC CASSQDRRGETQYF
once - TRBJ1-1 TRBV7-9 TGTGCCAGCAGCTCAGGGGTGGTCATTGAAGCTTTCTTT CASSSGVVIEAFF
- TRBD1 TRBJ1-3 TRBV5-1 TGCGCCAGCAGCTGGGGACAGGTTGGCTCTGGAAACACCATATATTTT CASSWGQVGSGNTIYF
- TRBD1 TRBJ2-5 TRBV18 TGTGCCAGCTCACCCCTAGGGACAGGAGGGGAGACCCAGTACTTC CASSPLGTGGETQYF
- TRBD1 TRBJ1-5 TRBV7-8 TGTGCCAGCAGCTCAAACAGGGGAGGAGGTCAGCCCCAGCATTTT CASSSNRGGGQPQHF
- TRBD2 TRBJ2-3 TRBV5-1 TGCCCCCGCCGCCCGGGGGCGGGGGGAAGCACAGATACGCAGTATTTT CPRRPGAGGSTDTQYF
- TRBD2 TRBJ2-3 TRBV9 TGTGCCAGCAGCGTCACCGGGACTAGCGGGATAGATACGCAGTATTTT CASSVTGTSGIDTQYF
- TRBD2 TRBJ2-1 TRBV7-7 TGTGCTAGCAGCTCGCAACTGGGGGGGGATGAGCAGTTCTTC CASSSQLGGDEQFF
once - TRBJ2-5 TRBV2 TGTGCCAGCAGTGAATCCGTCGCTACAAGAGGGGAGACCCAGTACTTC CASSESVATRGETQYF
- TRBD2 TRBJ2-2 TRBV5-1 TGCCCCCGCAGCTTGGACGGGCGGGGGGGGGAGCTGTTTTTT CPRSLDGRGGELFF
- TRBD1 TRBJ2-3 TRBV5-5 TGTGCCAGCAGCCTAAGGGACAGAAACAAAGATACGCAGTATTTT CASSLRDRNKDTQYF
- - TRBJ2-2 TRBV7-2 TGTGCCAGCAGCTTTAGTGCAAACACCGGGGAGCTGTTTTTT CASSFSANTGELFF
- TRBD1 TRBJ1-1 TRBV12-5 TGTGCTAGTGGTAGACCGAAGACAGGGTCTGAAGCTTTCTTT CASGRPKTGSEAFF
- TRBD1 TRBJ1-5 TRBV12-3/TRBV12-4 TGTGCCAGCAGTCACACAGGGGCCCAGCCCCAGCATTTT CASSHTGAQPQHF
- TRBD1 TRBJ2-5 TRBV4-1 TGCGCCAGCAGCCAAGGGACAGGGCAAGAGACCCAGTACTTC CASSQGTGQETQYF
once - TRBJ1-6 TRBV6-2/TRBV6-3 TGTGCCAGCAGTTACTCGAACGGGAACGTCAATAATTCACCCCTCCACTTT CASSYSNGNVNNSPLHF
- TRBD2 TRBJ2-3 TRBV4-2 TGTGCCAGCAGCCAAGGAACTAGCGGGGGGGTCCAGAGCACGCAGTATTTT CASSQGTSGGVQSTQYF
- TRBD2 TRBJ2-2 TRBV7-3 TGTGCCAGCAGCTTAGGGACTAGCGGCGGGGAGCTGTTTTTT CASSLGTSGGELFF
- - TRBJ1-2 TRBV28 TGTGCCACCTACGAGACTGGAGCTAACTATGGCTACACCTTC CATYETGANYGYTF
once TRBD1 TRBJ2-7 TRBV28 TGTGCCAGTGCCGGGACAGGGGCCTACGAGCAGTACTTC CASAGTGAYEQYF
- - TRBJ2-1 TRBV9 TGTGCCAGCAGTTTTCAGAATGAGCAGTTCTTC CASSFQNEQFF
- TRBD2 TRBJ2-3 TRBV20-1 TGCAGTGCTAGTTCGGCTAGCGGGAGAAAGTCAGATACGCAGTATTTT CSASSASGRKSDTQYF
- - TRBJ2-1 TRBV27 TGTGCCAGCAGCCCCCAGGATCGGGGTCCACCCAACAATGAGCAGTTCTTC CASSPQDRGPPNNEQFF
- TRBD2 TRBJ2-2 TRBV11-2 TGTGCCAGCAGCTTAGATTTGGGAGGGTTTGCAGGGGAGCTGTTTTTT CASSLDLGGFAGELFF
- TRBD1 TRBJ1-2 TRBV7-2 TGTGCCAGCAGCCCGACAGGGCCATATGGCTACACCTTC CASSPTGPYGYTF
- TRBD2 TRBJ2-5 TRBV7-3 TGTGCCAGCAGCCGAAGCGGGAGCCCGGGGGAGACCCAGTACTTC CASSRSGSPGETQYF
- - TRBJ1-3 TRBV7-9 TGTGCCAGCAGGGAACCGACAGTTGGAAACACCATATATTTT CASREPTVGNTIYF
- TRBD2 TRBJ2-5 TRBV4-2 TGTGCCAGCAGCCAGCGTCCGGGGGGATTCCAAGAGACCCAGTACTTC CASSQRPGGFQETQYF
- - TRBJ1-5 TRBV19 TGTGCCAGTAGTATCAGGGGTGAACTCGTGGGCAGCAATCAGCCCCAGCATTTT CASSIRGELVGSNQPQHF
- TRBD1 TRBJ1-5 TRBV4-3 TGCGCCAGCAGCCAAGGACAGGGCGGCAATCAGCCCCAGCATTTT CASSQGQGGNQPQHF
- - TRBJ2-7 TRBV3-1/TRBV3-2 TGTGCCAGCACCGGAGAAGGCTACGAGCAGTACTTC CASTGEGYEQYF